Listed below are T cell receptor beta chains from one sample, sequenced in a study of cytomegalovirus exposure and HLA in healthy donors. This table comes from immunoSEQ multiplex PCR, and its TCRdb copy is limited to in-frame clones, with some not included. Of approximately 180,000 clones listed, about three quarters are singletons. The sample comprised PBMCs. The receptor set was obtained from a middle-aged woman in good health and CMV-seronegative. Both conserved end residues are part of each CDR3. A D gene is named only where the DNA matches it firmly.

j_gene | v_gene | d_gene | CDR3aa
TRBJ1-6 | TRBV6-1 | NA | CASDETGRNSPLHF
TRBJ1-2 | TRBV6-1 | NA | CASSEGGLNYGYTF
TRBJ2-5 | TRBV5-4 | NA | CASSLRGIKTETQYF
TRBJ1-1 | TRBV23-1 | NA | CASPRTGIEAFF
TRBJ2-1 | TRBV9 | NA | CASSSGSLGGVNEQFF
TRBJ2-2 | TRBV6-6 | NA | CASQEGASTGELFF
TRBJ1-1 | TRBV9 | TRBD1 | CASSPGQGYLAEAFF
TRBJ2-1 | TRBV5-1 | NA | CASSFDRLSYNEQFF
TRBJ2-4 | TRBV7-2 | TRBD1 | CASSLVSRDRVVKNIQYF
TRBJ1-2 | TRBV5-6 | TRBD1 | CASSLVGTVYGYTF
TRBJ1-3 | TRBV5-4 | NA | CASSDTQPVAGNTIYF
TRBJ2-1 | TRBV19 | NA | CASSIRGIYNEQFF
TRBJ1-2 | TRBV30 | NA | CAWRAIGIRGYTF
TRBJ1-1 | TRBV7-3 | NA | CASSLGGGTEAFF
TRBJ2-1 | TRBV2 | TRBD2 | CASSPAGTYNEQFF
TRBJ1-5 | TRBV7-2 | TRBD1 | CASSLDRGNQPQHF
TRBJ1-2 | TRBV19 | NA | CASSTSRDSYLLSGYTF
TRBJ2-2 | TRBV29-1 | TRBD2 | CSVVLSGRGDTGELFF
TRBJ1-1 | TRBV7-8 | NA | CASSWGQNTEAFF
TRBJ2-1 | TRBV7-2 | TRBD2 | CASSLARTSGYNEQFF
TRBJ1-6 | TRBV11-2 | TRBD1 | CASSAGQGNSPLHF
TRBJ2-1 | TRBV5-1 | TRBD1 | CASSRTGRFDEQFF
TRBJ1-2 | TRBV6-5 | TRBD1 | CASKDRVYGYTF
TRBJ1-5 | TRBV4-3 | NA | CASSQDRVQPQHF
TRBJ2-5 | TRBV7-9 | NA | CASSLVLGGSGETQYF
TRBJ2-1 | TRBV6-5 | TRBD1 | CASSYSGQGNNEQFF
TRBJ2-2 | TRBV11-3 | NA | CASRQSGNTGELFF
TRBJ2-3 | TRBV7-8 | TRBD2 | CASSLAFSGRATDTQYF
TRBJ2-1 | TRBV11-2 | TRBD2 | CASSSSGTSENEQFF
TRBJ2-1 | TRBV7-3 | NA | CASSLTGTWNEQFF
TRBJ2-7 | TRBV7-8 | NA | CASSLSVSRYEQYF
TRBJ2-1 | TRBV7-9 | NA | CASSQTGAYNEQFF
TRBJ2-6 | TRBV7-2 | NA | CASSLHSGANVLTF